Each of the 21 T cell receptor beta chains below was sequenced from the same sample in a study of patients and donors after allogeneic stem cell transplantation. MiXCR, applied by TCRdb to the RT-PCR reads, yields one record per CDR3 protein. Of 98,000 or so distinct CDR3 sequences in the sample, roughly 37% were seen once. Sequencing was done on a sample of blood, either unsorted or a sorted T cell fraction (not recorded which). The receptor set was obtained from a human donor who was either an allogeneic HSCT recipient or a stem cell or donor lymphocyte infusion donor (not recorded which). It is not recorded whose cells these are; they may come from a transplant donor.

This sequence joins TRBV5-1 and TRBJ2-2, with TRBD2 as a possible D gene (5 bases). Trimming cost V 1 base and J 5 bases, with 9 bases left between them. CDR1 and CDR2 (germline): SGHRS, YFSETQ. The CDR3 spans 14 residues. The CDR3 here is CASSLSRRTGELFF. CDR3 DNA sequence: TGCGCCAGCAGCTTGTCAAGGAGGACCGGGGAGCTGTTTTTT.

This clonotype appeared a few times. The CDR3 region has the DNA TGCAGTGCTAGTCTGGGGAACACTGAAGCTTTCTTT. Encoded protein: CSASLGNTEAFF. V and J are TRBV20-1 and TRBJ1-1; D unresolved. Trimming stripped 3 bases from V and 1 base from J, with 6 bases between. This CDR3 has 12 residues. Per germline, CDR1 DFQATT and CDR2 SNEGSKA (reference sequence).

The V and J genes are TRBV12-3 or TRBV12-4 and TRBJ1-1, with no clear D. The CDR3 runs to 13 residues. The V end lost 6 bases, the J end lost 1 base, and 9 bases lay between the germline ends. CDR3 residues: CASRLTTNTEAFF. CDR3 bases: TGTGCCAGCAGACTAACAACGAACACTGAAGCTTTCTTT.

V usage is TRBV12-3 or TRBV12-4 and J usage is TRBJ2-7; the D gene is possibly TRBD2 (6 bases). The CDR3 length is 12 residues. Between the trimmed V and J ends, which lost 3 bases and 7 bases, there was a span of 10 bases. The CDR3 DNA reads TGTGCCAGCAGTTTGGGGGGTTGGGAGCAGTACTTC. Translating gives CASSLGGWEQYF.

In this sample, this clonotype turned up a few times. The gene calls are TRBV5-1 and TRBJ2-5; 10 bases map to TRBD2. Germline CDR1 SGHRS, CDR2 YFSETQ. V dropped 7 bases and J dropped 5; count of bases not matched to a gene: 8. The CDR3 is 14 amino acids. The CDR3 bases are TGCGCCAGCGGAGCGGGAGGGGAAGGGGAGACCCAGTACTTC. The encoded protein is CASGAGGEGETQYF.

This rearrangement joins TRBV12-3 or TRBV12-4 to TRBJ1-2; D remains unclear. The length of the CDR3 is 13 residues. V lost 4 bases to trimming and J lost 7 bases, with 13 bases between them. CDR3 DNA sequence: TGTGCCAGCAGTTCCCAGGTCCTTTTTGGCTACACCTTC. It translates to CASSSQVLFGYTF.

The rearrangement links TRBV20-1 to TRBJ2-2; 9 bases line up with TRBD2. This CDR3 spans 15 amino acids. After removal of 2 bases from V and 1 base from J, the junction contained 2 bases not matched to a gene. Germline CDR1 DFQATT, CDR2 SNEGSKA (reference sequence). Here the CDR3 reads CSARKTSGNTGELFF. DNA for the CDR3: TGCAGTGCTAGAAAGACTAGCGGGAACACCGGGGAGCTGTTTTTT.

CDR3 nucleotide sequence: TGTGCCAGCAGCTTGAGGCTTTTCTCTGGGGCCAACGTCCTGACTTTC. Translated: CASSLRLFSGANVLTF. J is TRBJ2-6 and V is TRBV5-6; D remains ambiguous. The CDR3 is 16 residues long. Germline V gene lookup returns CDR1 SGHDT and CDR2 YYEEEE. Trimming took 1 base from V and 0 from J, leaving 8 bases between them.

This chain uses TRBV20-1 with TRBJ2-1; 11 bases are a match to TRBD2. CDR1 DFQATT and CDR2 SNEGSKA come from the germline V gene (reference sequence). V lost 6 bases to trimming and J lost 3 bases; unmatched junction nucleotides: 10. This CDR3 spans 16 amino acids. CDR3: CSALPWGTSGYNEQFF. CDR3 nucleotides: TGCAGTGCCCTCCCTTGGGGGACTAGCGGCTACAATGAGCAGTTCTTC.

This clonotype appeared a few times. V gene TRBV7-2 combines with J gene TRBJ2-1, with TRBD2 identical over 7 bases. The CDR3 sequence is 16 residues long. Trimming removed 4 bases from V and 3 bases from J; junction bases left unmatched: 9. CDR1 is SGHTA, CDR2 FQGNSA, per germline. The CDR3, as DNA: TGTGCCAGCAGCTCGCTCCGCAGCGGGATCTACAATGAGCAGTTCTTC. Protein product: CASSSLRSGIYNEQFF.

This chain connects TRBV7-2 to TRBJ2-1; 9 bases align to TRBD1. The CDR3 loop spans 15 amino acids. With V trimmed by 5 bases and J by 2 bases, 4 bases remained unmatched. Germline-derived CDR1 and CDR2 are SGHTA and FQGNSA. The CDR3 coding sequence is TGTGCCAGCAGCATCCGGGACAGGGCCTACAATGAGCAGTTCTTC. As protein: CASSIRDRAYNEQFF. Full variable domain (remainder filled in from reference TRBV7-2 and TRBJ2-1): GAGVSQSPSNKVTEKGKDVELRCDPISGHTALYWYRQSLGQGLEFLIYFQGNSAPDKSGLPSDRFSAERTGGSVSTLTIQRTQQEDSAVYLCASSIRDRAYNEQFFGPGTRLTVL.

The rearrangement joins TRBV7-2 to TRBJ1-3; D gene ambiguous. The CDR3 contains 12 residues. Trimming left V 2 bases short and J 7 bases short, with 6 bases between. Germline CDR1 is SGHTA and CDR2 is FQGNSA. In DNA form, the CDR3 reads TGTGCCAGCAGCTTAAGTTGGAACACCATATATTTT. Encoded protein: CASSLSWNTIYF.

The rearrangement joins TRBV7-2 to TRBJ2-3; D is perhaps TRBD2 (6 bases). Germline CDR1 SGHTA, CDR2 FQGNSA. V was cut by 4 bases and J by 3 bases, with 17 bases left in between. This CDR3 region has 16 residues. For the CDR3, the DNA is TGTGCCAGCAGCTCACCGCGGGGTCTTAGGACAGATACGCAGTATTTT. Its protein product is CASSSPRGLRTDTQYF.

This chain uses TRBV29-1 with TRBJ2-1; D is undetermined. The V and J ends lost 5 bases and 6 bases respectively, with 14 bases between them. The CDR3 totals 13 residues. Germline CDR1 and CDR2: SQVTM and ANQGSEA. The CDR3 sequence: CSVKQTPGNEQFF. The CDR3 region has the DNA TGCAGCGTTAAGCAGACACCAGGCAATGAGCAGTTCTTC.

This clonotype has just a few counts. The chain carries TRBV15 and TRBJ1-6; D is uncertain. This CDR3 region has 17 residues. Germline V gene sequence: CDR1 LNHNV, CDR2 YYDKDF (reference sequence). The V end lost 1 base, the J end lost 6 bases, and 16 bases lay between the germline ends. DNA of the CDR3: TGTGCCACCAGCAGAGGGGTTAACGGAGGAGGTAATTCACCCCTCCACTTT. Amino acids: CATSRGVNGGGNSPLHF.

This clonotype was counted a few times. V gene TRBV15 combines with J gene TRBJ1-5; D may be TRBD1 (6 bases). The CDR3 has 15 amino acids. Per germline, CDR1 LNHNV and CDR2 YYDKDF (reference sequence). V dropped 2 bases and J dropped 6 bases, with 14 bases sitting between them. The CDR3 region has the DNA TGTGCCACCAGCAGATCCACAGGGTGGGGTCAGCCCCAGCATTTT. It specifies CATSRSTGWGQPQHF.

This CDR3 reads CASSLVVGASPLHF. CDR3 DNA sequence: TGTGCCAGCAGCTTGGTAGTGGGCGCATCACCCCTCCACTTT. The genes are TRBV5-5 and TRBJ1-6; D gene unclear. There are 14 residues in the CDR3. Trimming left V 0 bases short and J 10 bases short, with 11 bases between. Germline V gene sequence: CDR1 SGHKS, CDR2 YYEKEE (reference sequence).

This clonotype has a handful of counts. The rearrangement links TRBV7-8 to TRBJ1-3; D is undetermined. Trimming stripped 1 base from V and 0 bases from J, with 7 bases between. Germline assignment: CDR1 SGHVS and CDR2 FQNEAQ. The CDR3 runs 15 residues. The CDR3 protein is CASSLVRSSGNTIYF. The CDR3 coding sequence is TGTGCCAGCAGCTTAGTCAGGTCCTCTGGAAACACCATATATTTT. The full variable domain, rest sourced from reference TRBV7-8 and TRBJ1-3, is GAGVSQSPRYKVAKRGQDVALRCDPISGHVSLFWYQQALGQGPEFLTYFQNEAQLDKSGLPSDRFFAERPEGSVSTLKIQRTQQEDSAVYLCASSLVRSSGNTIYFGEGSWLTVV.

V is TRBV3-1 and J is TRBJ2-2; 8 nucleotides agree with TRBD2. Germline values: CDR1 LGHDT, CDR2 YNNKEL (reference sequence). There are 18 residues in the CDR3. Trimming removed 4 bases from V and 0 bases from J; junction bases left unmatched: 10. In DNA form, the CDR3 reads TGTGCCAGCAGCCTCGGACTAGCCGCCCCCTCGAACACCGGGGAGCTGTTTTTT. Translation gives CASSLGLAAPSNTGELFF.

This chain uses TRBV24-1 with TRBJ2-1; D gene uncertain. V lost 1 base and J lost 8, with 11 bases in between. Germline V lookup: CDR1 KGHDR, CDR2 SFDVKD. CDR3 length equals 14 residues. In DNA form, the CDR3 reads TGTGCCACCAGTGATTTATCAGGAAAGGATGAGCAGTTCTTC. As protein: CATSDLSGKDEQFF.

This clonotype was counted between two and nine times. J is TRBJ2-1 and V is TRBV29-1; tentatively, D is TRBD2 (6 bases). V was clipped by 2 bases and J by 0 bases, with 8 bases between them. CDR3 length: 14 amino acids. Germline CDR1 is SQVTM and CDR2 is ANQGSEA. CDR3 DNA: TGCAGCGTTGAATTAGCGGACTCCTACAATGAGCAGTTCTTC. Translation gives CSVELADSYNEQFF.